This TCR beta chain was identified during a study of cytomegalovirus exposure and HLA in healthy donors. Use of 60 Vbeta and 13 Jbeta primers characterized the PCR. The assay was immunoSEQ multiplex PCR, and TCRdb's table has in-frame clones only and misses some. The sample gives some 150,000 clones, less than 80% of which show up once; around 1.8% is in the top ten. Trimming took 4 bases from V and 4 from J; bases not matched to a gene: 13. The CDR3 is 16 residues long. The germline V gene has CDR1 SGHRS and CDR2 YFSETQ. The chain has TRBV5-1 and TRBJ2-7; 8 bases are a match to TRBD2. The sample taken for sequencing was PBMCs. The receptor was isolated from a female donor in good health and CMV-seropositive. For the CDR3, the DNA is TGCGCCAGCAGCCCCCAGGGGCTGGCGGGAGGATACGAGCAGTACTTC. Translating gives CASSPQGLAGGYEQYF.